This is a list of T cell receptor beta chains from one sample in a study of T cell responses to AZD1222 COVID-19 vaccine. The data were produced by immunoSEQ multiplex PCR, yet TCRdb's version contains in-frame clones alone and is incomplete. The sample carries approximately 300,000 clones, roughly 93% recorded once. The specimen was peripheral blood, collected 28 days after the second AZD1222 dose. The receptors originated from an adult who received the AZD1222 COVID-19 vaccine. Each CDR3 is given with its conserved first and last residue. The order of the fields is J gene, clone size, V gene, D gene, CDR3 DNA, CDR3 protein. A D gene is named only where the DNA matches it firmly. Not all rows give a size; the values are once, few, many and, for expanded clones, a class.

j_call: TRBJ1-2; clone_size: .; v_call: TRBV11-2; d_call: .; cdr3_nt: TGTGCCAGCAGCGGAGGGAACTATGGCTACACCTTC; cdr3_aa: CASSGGNYGYTF
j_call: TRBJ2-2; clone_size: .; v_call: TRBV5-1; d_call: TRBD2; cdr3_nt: TGCGCCAGCAGCTATCGGACTAGCGGGAACACCGGGGAGCTGTTTTTT; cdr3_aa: CASSYRTSGNTGELFF
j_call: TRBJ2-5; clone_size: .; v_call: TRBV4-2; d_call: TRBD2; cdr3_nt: TGTGCCAGCAGCCCCCGGGGTGCGGGGGGGCAAGAGACCCAGTACTTC; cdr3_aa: CASSPRGAGGQETQYF
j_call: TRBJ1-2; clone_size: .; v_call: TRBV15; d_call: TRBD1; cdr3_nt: TGTGCCACCAGCCAGGGGGGAAACTATGGCTACACCTTC; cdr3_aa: CATSQGGNYGYTF
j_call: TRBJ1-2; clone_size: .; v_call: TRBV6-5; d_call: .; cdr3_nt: TGTGCCAGCAGTTACTCGAACGGCTTCGGATACACCTTC; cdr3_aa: CASSYSNGFGYTF
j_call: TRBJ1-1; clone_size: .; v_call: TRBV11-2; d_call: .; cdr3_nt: TGTGCCAGCAGCCCGGGGGACACTGAAGCTTTCTTT; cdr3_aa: CASSPGDTEAFF
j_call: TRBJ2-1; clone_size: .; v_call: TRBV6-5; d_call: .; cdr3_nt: TGTGCCAGCAATTCTGACTCCTACAATGAGCAGTTCTTC; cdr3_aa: CASNSDSYNEQFF
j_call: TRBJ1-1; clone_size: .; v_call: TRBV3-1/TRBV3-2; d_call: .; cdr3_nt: TGTGCCAGCAGCCAAGCTGGGGGCCGGCCTGAAGCTTTCTTT; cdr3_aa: CASSQAGGRPEAFF
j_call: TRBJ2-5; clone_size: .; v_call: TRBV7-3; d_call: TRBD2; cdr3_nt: TGTGCCAGCAGCTTAACGGGGGGTAGCGGGAGTGGAGAGACCCAGTACTTC; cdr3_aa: CASSLTGGSGSGETQYF
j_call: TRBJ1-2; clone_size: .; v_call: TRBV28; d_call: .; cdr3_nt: TGTGCCAGCAGACCCGGTGGGGGTAGCTACACCTTC; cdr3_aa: CASRPGGGSYTF
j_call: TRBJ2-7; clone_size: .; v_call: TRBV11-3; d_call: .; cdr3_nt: TGTGCCAGCAGCTTAGATTCGATGGGGTTCTACGAGCAGTACTTC; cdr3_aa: CASSLDSMGFYEQYF
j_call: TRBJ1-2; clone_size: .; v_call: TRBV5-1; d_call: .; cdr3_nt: TGCGCCAGCAGCTTGGGCACGGCCCACTTGTTCTATGGCTACACCTTC; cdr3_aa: CASSLGTAHLFYGYTF
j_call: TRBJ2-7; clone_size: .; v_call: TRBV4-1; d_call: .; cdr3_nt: TGCGCCAGCAGCCAAGAAAAAACGGGCAGGGTCTACGAGCAGTACTTC; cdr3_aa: CASSQEKTGRVYEQYF
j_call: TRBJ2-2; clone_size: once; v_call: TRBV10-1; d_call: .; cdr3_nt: TGCGCCAGCCGGGACACTTACACCGGGGAGCTGTTTTTT; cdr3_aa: CASRDTYTGELFF
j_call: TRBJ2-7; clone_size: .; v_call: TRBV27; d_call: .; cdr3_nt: TGTGCCAGCAGTTACAGGGGGGGGTACGAGCAGTACTTC; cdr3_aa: CASSYRGGYEQYF
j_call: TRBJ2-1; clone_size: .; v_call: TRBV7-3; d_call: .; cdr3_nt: TGTGCCAGCAGCCGTTCCCGGGCCCCGAATGAGCAGTTCTTC; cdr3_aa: CASSRSRAPNEQFF